These 16 T cell receptor beta chains were all obtained from the same sample, sequenced in a study of cytomegalovirus exposure and HLA in healthy donors. PCR primers comprised 60 Vbeta and 13 Jbeta primers. Libraries were prepared by immunoSEQ multiplex PCR; TCRdb keeps only in-frame clonotypes and omits some of them. The table has around 90,000 clones, roughly 60% seen once. Sequencing was performed on PBMCs. The receptors were gathered from a human donor in good health.

The chain couples TRBV2 to TRBJ1-1; D is ambiguous. CDR1 is SNHLY and CDR2 is FYNNEI in the germline V gene. V gave up 3 bases and J gave up 1 base, with 6 bases separating them. The CDR3 is 13 amino acids. The CDR3 protein is CASSDGRNTEAFF. CDR3 bases: TGTGCCAGCAGTGACGGGAGGAACACTGAAGCTTTCTTT.

This clone was seen a few times. J is TRBJ1-2 and V is TRBV9; 7 nucleotides agree with TRBD1. CDR1 and CDR2 (germline): SGDLS, YYNGEE. The CDR3 length is 15 residues. The V segment lost 3 bases and the J segment 0 bases; nucleotides outside the gene matches: 5. The CDR3 is CASSARQGTNYGYTF. CDR3 DNA sequence: TGTGCCAGCAGCGCCCGACAGGGTACTAACTATGGCTACACCTTC.

The genes are TRBV7-2 and TRBJ2-3; 8 bases are a match to TRBD2. The CDR3 sequence is 14 residues long. V shed 1 base, J shed 7 bases, and the junction held 4 bases outside the gene matches. The germline V gene encodes CDR1 SGHTA and CDR2 FQGNSA. CDR3 loop: CASSLGRGVNTQYF. In DNA, the CDR3 is TGTGCCAGCAGCTTAGGGCGGGGGGTAAATACGCAGTATTTT. Full variable domain (rest looked up from reference TRBV7-2 and TRBJ2-3): GAGVSQSPSNKVTEKGKDVELRCDPISGHTALYWYRQSLGQGLEFLIYFQGNSAPDKSGLPSDRFSAERTGGSVSTLTIQRTQQEDSAVYLCASSLGRGVNTQYFGPGTRLTVL.

This chain joins TRBV14 and TRBJ2-3; 10 bases map to TRBD2. CDR1 SGHDN and CDR2 FVKESK come from the germline V gene. The J segment lost 3 bases and the V segment lost 0 bases, leaving 6 bases of the junction unmatched. The CDR3 sequence is 17 residues long. The DNA for the CDR3 is TGTGCCAGCAGCCAAGATTCGGCTAGCGGGGGTACAGATACGCAGTATTTT. Translated, it gives CASSQDSASGGTDTQYF.

This rearrangement joins TRBV7-2 to TRBJ2-5; perhaps TRBD2 as D (7 bases). Trimming pared 4 bases from V and 1 base from J, leaving 22 bases between. Germline CDR1 reads SGHTA; CDR2 reads FQGNSA. The CDR3 is 18 amino acids. CDR3: CASSSQGILLASQETQYF. CDR3 sequence (DNA): TGTGCCAGCAGCTCGCAGGGGATCCTACTAGCGTCCCAAGAGACCCAGTACTTC.

Concerning this clone: One end of the junction fails to match germline, which may point to a read error. The chain combines TRBV15 with TRBJ2-7; D perhaps matches TRBD1 (6 bases). This CDR3 has 14 residues. The V gene's germline CDR1 is LNHNV and CDR2 YYDKDF (reference sequence). The DNA of the CDR3 is TGTGCCCCCAGCAGAGACGGCAGGGGCCACCACACGTACTTC. This translates into CAPSRDGRGHHTYF.

The rearrangement joins TRBV5-5 to TRBJ1-3; D is ambiguous. The CDR3 runs 16 residues. The germline V gene encodes CDR1 SGHKS and CDR2 YYEKEE (reference sequence). Trimming cost V 3 bases and J 0 bases, with 13 bases left between them. The CDR3 region is CASSSPGGGSGNTIYF. The CDR3 DNA sequence: TGTGCCAGCAGCTCCCCCGGCGGAGGCTCTGGAAACACCATATATTTT.

The chain couples TRBV4-3 to TRBJ1-6; no definite D call. The CDR3 spans 18 residues. V dropped 2 bases and J dropped 7 bases, with 21 bases sitting between them. Germline CDR1 is LGHNA and CDR2 is YSLEER. CDR3 amino acids: CASSQSGHSSISNSPLHF. DNA of the CDR3: TGCGCCAGCAGCCAATCAGGTCACAGCAGTATAAGCAATTCACCCCTCCACTTT.

This clone showed up just a few times. The chain is built from TRBV4-3 and TRBJ1-2; D is unresolved. Trimming stripped 0 bases from V and 4 bases from J, with 6 bases between. Germline assignment: CDR1 LGHNA and CDR2 YSLEER. The CDR3 runs 13 residues. The CDR3 region is CASSQDDSYGYTF. CDR3 nucleotides: TGCGCCAGCAGCCAAGATGACTCCTATGGCTACACCTTC.

This clone occurred a few times. The gene calls are TRBV5-6 and TRBJ1-5, with D possibly matching TRBD1 (5 bases). Germline CDR1 is SGHDT and CDR2 is YYEEEE. CDR3 length: 16 amino acids. V lost 2 bases, J lost 4 bases, and 16 bases lay in between. The CDR3 is CASSFGLRGLNQPQHF. The DNA for the CDR3 is TGTGCCAGCAGCTTTGGTCTTCGGGGACTGAATCAGCCCCAGCATTTT.

V and J are TRBV5-5 and TRBJ2-7; D perhaps matches TRBD1 (6 bases). The CDR3 runs 15 residues. The V gene's germline CDR1 is SGHKS and CDR2 YYEKEE (reference sequence). V was cut by 2 bases and J by 1 base, with 13 bases left in between. CDR3 DNA sequence: TGTGCCAGCAGCTTCACAGGGCGATCATCCTACGAGCAGTACTTC. This translates into CASSFTGRSSYEQYF.

This clone was detected a few times. The CDR3 nucleotides are TGTGCCAGCAGCTTCCGCGAGGGCTATGGCTACACCTTC. It encodes CASSFREGYGYTF. The chain is built from TRBV11-2 and TRBJ1-2, with D unclear. V was trimmed by 3 bases and J by 4 bases, leaving 9 bases between them. The V gene's germline CDR1 is SGHAT and CDR2 FQNNGV. This CDR3 spans 13 amino acids.

V gene TRBV15 combines with J gene TRBJ2-7, with 15 bases that match TRBD2. V shed 0 bases and J 0 bases; nucleotides not matched to a gene: 6. CDR1 and CDR2 (germline): LNHNV, YYDKDF (reference sequence). CDR3 length: 19 residues. The CDR3 spells CATSRDGTSGGPDSYEQYF. CDR3 in DNA: TGTGCCACCAGCAGAGATGGGACTAGCGGGGGGCCGGACTCCTACGAGCAGTACTTC.

This clone appeared once. CDR3 in DNA: TGTGCCAGCTCACCGCCTGGACAGGGGTTGGAAGATACGCAGTATTTT. This sequence encodes CASSPPGQGLEDTQYF. The chain links TRBV18 to TRBJ2-3, with 9 bases that match TRBD1. The CDR3 sequence is 16 residues long. Germline lookup yields CDR1 KGHSH and CDR2 LQKENI. V shed 3 bases and J 5 bases; nucleotides not matched to a gene: 9.

The rearrangement links TRBV6-6 to TRBJ1-2; 7 bases fit TRBD1. The germline gives CDR1 MNHNY, CDR2 SVGAGI (reference sequence). The V gene end was trimmed by 5 bases and the J gene end by 6 bases; junction bases not matched to a gene: 6. The CDR3 has 13 amino acids. CDR3 loop: CASSPDREHGYTF. In DNA form, the CDR3 reads TGTGCCAGCAGTCCCGACAGGGAACATGGCTACACCTTC.

This rearrangement joins TRBV12-5 to TRBJ1-1; D unclear. Trimming shortened V by 1 base and J by 1 base, and 13 bases separated the two germline ends. Germline-derived CDR1 and CDR2 are LGHNT and FRNRAP. The CDR3 is 16 amino acids. The chain's CDR3 is CASGLGTINTNTEAFF. In DNA form, the CDR3 reads TGTGCTAGTGGTTTGGGAACAATAAACACGAACACTGAAGCTTTCTTT.